A single sample gave rise to the 18 T cell receptor beta chains below, sequenced in a study of shared clonotypes between healthy human individuals. Clones were sequenced by immunoSEQ multiplex PCR, and TCRdb holds only the in-frame ones, with some missing. The sample has around 500,000 clones; roughly 78% are singletons. The specimen sequenced was PBMCs. Every receptor here comes from a woman between 40 and 50 years old in good health. Some clones in this sample may be carry-over from other donors' samples.

J is TRBJ2-3 and V is TRBV15; D possibly uses TRBD1 or TRBD2 (6 bases each). V was shortened by 0 bases and J by 4 bases, with 11 bases between the two germline ends. Germline loops: CDR1 LNHNV, CDR2 YYDKDF (reference sequence). The CDR3 loop spans 15 amino acids. Written as DNA, the CDR3 is TGTGCCACCAGCAGAGATCGGGGGCCTGCAGATACGCAGTATTTT. It specifies CATSRDRGPADTQYF.

In its sample, this clone was seen once. Compared with germline, one end of the junction differs, possibly owing to a read error. The V and J genes are TRBV28 and TRBJ2-7; D is undetermined. Germline assignment: CDR1 MDHEN and CDR2 SYDVKM. This CDR3 is built from 13 residues. CDR3 in amino acids: CASSSQRLYKQYF. Written as DNA, the CDR3 is TGTGCCAGCAGCTCCCAACGCCTCTACAAGCAGTACTTC.

The V call is TRBV19, the J call TRBJ2-7; D possibly matches TRBD1 or TRBD2 (5 bases each). The V and J ends lost 4 bases and 2 bases respectively, with 15 bases between them. CDR3 length: 15 amino acids. Per the germline V gene, CDR1 is LNHDA and CDR2 is SQIVND (reference sequence). Here the CDR3 DNA reads TGTGCCAGTAGTAACACCCCGGGACCCCCCTACGAGCAGTACTTC. Translation gives CASSNTPGPPYEQYF.

The chain recombines TRBV9 with TRBJ2-5, with D possibly called TRBD1 or TRBD2 (5 bases each). CDR3 length equals 18 residues. Germline V lookup: CDR1 SGDLS, CDR2 YYNGEE. The V gene lost 0 bases and the J gene lost 1 base, with 19 bases spanning the gap. CDR3 region: CASSVGAVAVGGQETQYF. In DNA, the CDR3 is TGTGCCAGCAGCGTAGGGGCGGTGGCGGTTGGGGGCCAAGAGACCCAGTACTTC.

V gene TRBV6-5 combines with J gene TRBJ1-5; maybe TRBD1 (5 bases). This CDR3 is 13 amino acids long. The V gene lost 5 bases and the J gene lost 3 bases, with 8 bases spanning the gap. CDR1 is MNHEY, CDR2 SVGAGI, per germline. CDR3 protein: CASSRQPNQPQHF. The CDR3 DNA is TGTGCCAGCAGTAGACAGCCCAATCAGCCCCAGCATTTT.

The chain has TRBV18 and TRBJ2-7, with 7 nucleotides matching TRBD1. The CDR3 spans 15 residues. The V gene's germline CDR1 is KGHSH and CDR2 LQKENI. V lost 3 bases, J lost 2 bases, and 7 bases stayed unmatched. The CDR3 DNA follows: TGTGCCAGCTCACCCCGCCGGGACAGTGCCTACGAGCAGTACTTC. It encodes CASSPRRDSAYEQYF.

The rearrangement links TRBV7-8 to TRBJ1-5; D gene unclear. V dropped 0 bases and J dropped 0 bases, with 12 bases sitting between them. The germline V gene has CDR1 SGHVS and CDR2 FQNEAQ. The CDR3 loop spans 17 amino acids. CDR3: CASSLAMGTYSNQPQHF. The CDR3, as DNA: TGTGCCAGCAGCTTAGCGATGGGTACCTATAGCAATCAGCCCCAGCATTTT.

The rearrangement uses TRBV19 and TRBJ2-7; 9 bases match TRBD1. The length of the CDR3 is 14 residues. Germline trimming cut 6 bases from V and 5 bases from J; bases unmatched to any gene: 8. Per germline, CDR1 LNHDA and CDR2 SQIVND (reference sequence). CDR3 nucleotide sequence: TGTGCCAGTAGCGTTAACCGGGACAGGGACGAGCAGTACTTC. Protein product: CASSVNRDRDEQYF.

The J gene is TRBJ2-1, the V gene TRBV5-1; TRBD2 aligns across 13 bases. This CDR3 is 16 amino acids long. The germline gives CDR1 SGHRS, CDR2 YFSETQ. V trimming: 4 bases; J trimming: 7 bases; junction bases outside the gene matches: 8. As DNA, the CDR3 is TGCGCCAGCAGCGTACCCGGGACTAGCGGGATGAATGAGCAGTTCTTC. Protein sequence: CASSVPGTSGMNEQFF.

V usage is TRBV27 and J usage is TRBJ2-5; TRBD2 agrees at 7 bases. The germline V gene encodes CDR1 MNHEY and CDR2 SMNVEV (reference sequence). V was pared by 6 bases and J by 1 base, with 2 bases of the junction left unmatched. The CDR3 runs to 13 residues. The CDR3 DNA follows: TGTGCCAGCAGCGGGAGGCTCCAAGAGACCCAGTACTTC. This codes for CASSGRLQETQYF.

The V and J genes are TRBV10-3 and TRBJ2-7; D is undetermined. The CDR3 spans 12 residues. The V and J ends lost 3 bases and 3 bases respectively, with 6 bases between them. Looked up from germline, CDR1 is ENHRY and CDR2 is SYGVKD. The CDR3 is CAISDRLYEQYF. The CDR3 region has the DNA TGTGCCATCAGTGACCGACTCTACGAGCAGTACTTC.

The chain carries TRBV27 and TRBJ1-5, with D maybe TRBD1 (5 bases). The CDR3 runs 12 residues. Germline V gene data show CDR1 as MNHEY and CDR2 as SMNVEV (reference sequence). V lost 6 bases and J 6 bases, leaving 9 bases between the germline ends. The CDR3 reads CASRSGFQPQHF. CDR3 DNA sequence: TGTGCCAGCAGGTCAGGGTTTCAGCCCCAGCATTTT.

Regarding this clone: Other DNA sequences in the sample encode the same CDR3. The CDR3 is CASSLAETQYF. CDR3 in DNA: TGCGCCAGCAGCTTGGCGGAGACCCAGTACTTC. The chain is built from TRBV5-1 and TRBJ2-5; D not certain. Trimming took 0 bases from V and 5 from J, leaving 2 bases between them. Germline CDR1 reads SGHRS; CDR2 reads YFSETQ. The CDR3 consists of 11 residues.

The chain couples TRBV28 to TRBJ2-7; possible D gene TRBD2, 6 bases. The CDR3 consists of 13 residues. Looked up from germline, CDR1 is MDHEN and CDR2 is SYDVKM. V lost 3 bases and J 2 bases, leaving 8 bases between the germline ends. CDR3 region: CASSFPSAYEQYF. The CDR3 DNA reads as TGTGCCAGCAGTTTCCCTAGCGCCTACGAGCAGTACTTC.

The CDR3 region has the DNA TGTGCCAGTATGGGGACCGGGAATCAGCCCCAGCATTTT. As protein: CASMGTGNQPQHF. The genes are TRBV19 and TRBJ1-5; D might be TRBD1 (5 bases). Trimming left V 7 bases short and J 4 bases short, with 11 bases between. CDR3 length: 13 residues. The germline CDR1 and CDR2 sequences are LNHDA and SQIVND (reference sequence). The full variable domain, its missing parts supplied by reference TRBV19 and TRBJ1-5, is DGGITQSPKYLFRKEGQNVTLSCEQNLNHDAMYWYRQDPGQGLRLIYYSQIVNDFQKGDIAEGYSVSREKKESFPLTVTSAQKNPTAFYLCASMGTGNQPQHFGDGTRLSIL.

This clone was counted between two and nine times. The genes are TRBV9 and TRBJ2-1; TRBD2 matches 8 bases. This CDR3 region has 15 residues. The V segment lost 3 bases and the J segment 7 bases; nucleotides outside the gene matches: 9. In germline, CDR1 is SGDLS, CDR2 YYNGEE. CDR3 nucleotides: TGTGCCAGCAGCGCGGGACTAGTGGGGCCAAATGAGCAGTTCTTC. Its protein is CASSAGLVGPNEQFF.

This clone appeared a single time. This chain connects TRBV15 to TRBJ2-7; D might be TRBD1 (5 bases). The CDR3 runs 15 residues. The V end was cut by 1 base, the J end by 3 bases, with 13 bases between. Germline loops: CDR1 LNHNV, CDR2 YYDKDF (reference sequence). This chain's CDR3 is CATSRAGRVGYEQYF. The CDR3 nucleotides read TGTGCCACCAGCAGAGCCGGCAGGGTGGGCTACGAGCAGTACTTC.

This chain uses TRBV29-1 with TRBJ2-7; 9 bases align to TRBD2. Trimming cost V 6 bases and J 5 bases; bases outside gene matches: 11. CDR1 SQVTM and CDR2 ANQGSEA come from the germline V gene. CDR3 size: 14 residues. CDR3 residues: CSVGGVSGSDEQYF. CDR3 nucleotide sequence: TGCAGCGTCGGCGGGGTTAGCGGGAGCGACGAGCAGTACTTC.